A selection of T cell receptor beta chains follows, all from one sample in a study of Ad26.COV2.S vaccination and SARS-CoV-2 variants. Sequencing used immunoSEQ multiplex PCR; TCRdb keeps in-frame clones, though not all of them. Among around 300,000 clones, around nine tenths were seen once, and the ten largest hold approximately 5%. The source material was peripheral blood, sampled in a trial of Ad26.COV2.S vaccine versus placebo. The source of these receptors is a person aged 18-65 years who received the Ad26.COV2.S COVID-19 vaccine or a placebo. CDR3s include the opening cysteine and the closing phenylalanine or tryptophan. The order of the fields is CDR3 protein, V gene, clone size. Size is stated for part of the rows, as once, few or many counts, or as a class when the clone is expanded.

CASSPDSSPGYTF,TRBV19,.
CASSHALGLAGVPPDTQYF,TRBV11-2,.
CASSLALQAMNTEAFF,TRBV7-9,few
CASSVGSNQPQHF,TRBV9,.
CAWSLAGVDTQYF,TRBV30,.
CASSPRTGFNTEAFF,TRBV5-4,.
CASSRQGTQYF,TRBV6-5,.
CASSEPLTDTQYF,TRBV2,.
CAWNPGLADTGELFF,TRBV30,.
CASSEAGSYLETQYF,TRBV6-1,.
CASSLGQGTDEQYF,TRBV5-4,.
CASSEVVGGEKDEKLFF,TRBV6-1,.
CASSYRDRGLDTQYF,TRBV28,.
CASSQDLTTYNEQFF,TRBV4-2,.
CATSETTGAEAFF,TRBV24-1,.
CASSLGPEPDTQYF,TRBV7-2,.
CASKMGGGYGYTF,TRBV19,.
CASSQGEGTSGLNEQFF,TRBV4-2,.
CASSQGPDEQYF,TRBV19,once
CAISEVGLAGLHQETQYF,TRBV10-3,.
CASNPQGTYEQYF,TRBV2,.
CASSLNSNEKLFF,TRBV7-7,.
CASSQTTGFGSPLHF,TRBV3-1/TRBV3-2,.
CASSQDWRGNYGYTF,TRBV3-1/TRBV3-2,.
CAWNGTPGRTIYF,TRBV30,.
CASSRTFSDTQYF,TRBV19,once
CASSLQENTEAFF,TRBV19,.
CSASPTDTQYF,TRBV20-1,.
CASSSTGVQEFF,TRBV7-9,.
CASSPTPRQMNTEAFF,TRBV7-6,.
CASSLEAGGGSYEQYF,TRBV13,.
CASSIGGGADGELFF,TRBV19,.
CASSPNGLSSGNTIYF,TRBV18,once
CASGAGAYGYTF,TRBV2,.
CASSLDRFIYEQYF,TRBV5-1,.
CASSQTGGYTGELFF,TRBV5-1,.
CASSLALSSGAYNEQFF,TRBV7-9,.
CAISELAGGSGEQYF,TRBV10-3,.
CASSPPTGGQSTEAFF,TRBV18,.
CACSFGELFF,TRBV30,once
CASSSQPTGGIYGYTF,TRBV27,.
CASSPRQGSEAFF,TRBV18,once
CASSSSSGLAKNIQYF,TRBV7-8,few
CASRGDFPNQPQHF,TRBV25-1,.
CASSPRADNQPQHF,TRBV18,.
CASSIGTTGLGTDTQYF,TRBV19,.
CASSFSASWTEAFF,TRBV5-6,.
CASSEGQGARRTEAFF,TRBV5-1,.
CASRPTSNQPQHF,TRBV6-5,.
CASSLWGSLETQYF,TRBV27,.